This TCR beta chain was obtained from a study of early T cells in non-severe SARS-CoV-2 infection. In the study overall: It was bulk RNA from unsorted whole blood that was sequenced, and the chains were unpaired.

This CDR3 spans 15 amino acids. Germline V gene sequence: CDR1 KGHSH, CDR2 LQKENI. With 5 bases removed from V and 9 bases from J, the gap between germline ends came to 22 bases. TCRdb reprocessed the 5' RACE reads via MiXCR and lists one record per CDR3 protein. The sample records about 80,000 distinct CDR3 sequences, 9% to 15% being singletons. The TCR originated in an adult who was a healthcare worker with PCR-confirmed SARS-CoV-2 infection or an uninfected control (not recorded which). The donor label of this sample is uncertain. The chain combines TRBV18 with TRBJ1-2; D not certain. The source material was whole blood, sampled at baseline. The CDR3 bases are TGTGCCAGCTCATCACTAAAGGCGGCAGAAAGCCGCTACACCTTC. As protein: CASSSLKAAESRYTF.